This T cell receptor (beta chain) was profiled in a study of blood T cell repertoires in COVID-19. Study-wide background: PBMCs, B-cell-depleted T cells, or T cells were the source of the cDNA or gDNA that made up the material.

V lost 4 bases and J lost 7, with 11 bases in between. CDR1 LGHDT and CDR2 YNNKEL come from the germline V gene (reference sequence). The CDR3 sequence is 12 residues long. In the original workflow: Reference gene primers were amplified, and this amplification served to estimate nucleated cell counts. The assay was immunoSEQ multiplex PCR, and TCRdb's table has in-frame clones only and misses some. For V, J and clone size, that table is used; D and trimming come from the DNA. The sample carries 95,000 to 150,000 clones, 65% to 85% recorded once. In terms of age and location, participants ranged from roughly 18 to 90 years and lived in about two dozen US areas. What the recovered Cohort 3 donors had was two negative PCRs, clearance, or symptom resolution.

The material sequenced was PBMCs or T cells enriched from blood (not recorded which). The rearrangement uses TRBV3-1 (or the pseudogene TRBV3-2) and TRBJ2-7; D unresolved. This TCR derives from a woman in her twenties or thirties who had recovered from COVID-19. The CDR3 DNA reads TGTGCCAGCAGCCGCCCGACGGAGGAGCAGTACTTC. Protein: CASSRPTEEQYF.